Each of the 4 T cell receptor beta chains below was sequenced from the same sample in a study of blood T cell repertoires in COVID-19. This table comes from immunoSEQ multiplex PCR, and its TCRdb copy is limited to in-frame clones, with some not included. The sample has approximately 200,000 clones, roughly 86% seen once. Sequenced material: PBMCs or T cells enriched from blood (not recorded which). Receptors originate from a man younger than 35 with acute COVID-19.

The chain has TRBV24-1 and TRBJ1-1; D unresolved. Germline loops: CDR1 KGHDR, CDR2 SFDVKD. Trimming pared 5 bases from V and 3 bases from J, leaving 9 bases between. The CDR3 loop spans 13 amino acids. CDR3 amino acids: CATSAGSDTEAFF. In DNA form, the CDR3 reads TGTGCCACCAGTGCGGGGTCGGACACTGAAGCTTTCTTT.

V usage is TRBV4-1 and J usage is TRBJ1-5; D unclear. This CDR3 is 16 amino acids long. Trimming left V 0 bases short and J 6 bases short, with 15 bases between. Germline CDR1 MGHRA, CDR2 YSYEKL. The CDR3 bases are TGCGCCAGCAGCCAAGATGGAAGGAGCGCGGGTCAGCCCCAGCATTTT. It specifies CASSQDGRSAGQPQHF.

V usage is TRBV9 and J usage is TRBJ1-2; no reliable D call. Germline values: CDR1 SGDLS, CDR2 YYNGEE. The V end was cut by 4 bases, the J end by 8 bases, with 6 bases between. This CDR3 region has 10 residues. The CDR3 loop reads CASSSKGYTF. CDR3 bases: TGTGCCAGCAGCTCAAAAGGCTACACCTTC.

Turning to this clone: At the DNA level, this CDR3 is encoded by other sequences in the same sample as well. V gene TRBV30 combines with J gene TRBJ1-3; perhaps TRBD1 as D (6 bases). V lost 4 bases and J lost 4, with 11 bases in between. The CDR3 loop spans 13 amino acids. Per the germline V gene, CDR1 is GTSNPN and CDR2 is SVGIG (reference sequence). For the CDR3, the DNA is TGTGCCTGGAAACAGGGCGCCGGAAACACCATATATTTT. The encoded protein is CAWKQGAGNTIYF.